This T cell receptor beta chain derives from a study of cytomegalovirus exposure and HLA in healthy donors. The PCR was carried out with 60 Vbeta primers and 13 Jbeta primers. The repertoire was sequenced with immunoSEQ multiplex PCR; TCRdb's copy has only in-frame clones and lacks some. Its clone listing holds about 44,000 clones. The sample comprised PBMCs. This sequence originates from a male donor in good health and CMV-seronegative.

CDR3 bases: TGTGCCAGCAGCCCCACTCGACAGGGGACTGAAGCTTTCTTT. Amino acids: CASSPTRQGTEAFF. The V gene is TRBV4-2, the J gene TRBJ1-1, with 8 bases matching TRBD1. The CDR3 consists of 14 residues. CDR1 is LGHNA and CDR2 is YNFKEQ in the germline V gene. V was pared by 4 bases and J by 5 bases, with 6 bases of the junction left unmatched.